This T cell receptor (beta chain) comes out of a study of cytomegalovirus exposure and HLA in healthy donors. Study as a whole: Findings of an earlier analysis included some 120 million unique TCR beta sequences from some 200 million T cells.

Primers for the PCR totalled 60 Vbeta and 13 Jbeta. Measured with immunoSEQ multiplex PCR; TCRdb has only the in-frame clones, and not every one. Here the sample spans about 210,000 clones, about 85% being singletons. This clone was observed a few times. Its target is not known. Study-wide results and caveats: Being productive about 90% or about 30% of the time was typical of most TCR beta V segments in an earlier analysis. With further analysis later on, most CMV-associated TCR beta chains appeared HLA-restricted.

Whereas donors were nominally healthy upon sampling, unrecorded immune exposures were probable. Material: PBMCs. This receptor was identified in a woman aged 45 to 65 in good health and CMV-seropositive.

CDR3 residues: CASSLTAYEQYF. In DNA form, the CDR3 reads TGTGCCAGCAGCTTGACAGCCTACGAGCAGTACTTC. The J gene is TRBJ2-7, the V gene TRBV7-2; possibly TRBD1 for D (5 bases). V was trimmed by 3 bases and J by 2 bases, leaving 5 bases between them. This CDR3 comprises 12 residues. From germline, CDR1 is SGHTA and CDR2 FQGNSA.